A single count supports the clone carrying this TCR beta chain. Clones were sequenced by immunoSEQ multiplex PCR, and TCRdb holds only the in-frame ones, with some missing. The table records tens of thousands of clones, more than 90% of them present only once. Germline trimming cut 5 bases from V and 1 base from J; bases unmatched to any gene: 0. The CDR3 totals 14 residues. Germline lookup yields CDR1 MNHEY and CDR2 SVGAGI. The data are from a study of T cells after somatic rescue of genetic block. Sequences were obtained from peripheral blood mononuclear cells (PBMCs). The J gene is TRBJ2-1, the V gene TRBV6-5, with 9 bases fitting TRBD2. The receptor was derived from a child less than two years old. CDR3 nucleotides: TGTGCCAGCAGTAGCGGGAGGTCCTACAATGAGCAGTTCTTC. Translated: CASSSGRSYNEQFF.